The 23 T cell receptor beta chains given below trace back to one sample, sequenced in a study of blood T cell repertoires in COVID-19. Here immunoSEQ multiplex PCR was the method, and the copy in TCRdb shows in-frame clones only, minus some. The sample holds tens of thousands of clones, around 79% seen once. Sequenced input: peripheral blood. The receptors shown here come from a human donor in a cohort sampled during active COVID-19.

The rearrangement uses TRBV6-6 and TRBJ2-5; 8 nucleotides line up with TRBD2. The CDR3 consists of 13 residues. The ends lost 11 bases at V and 2 bases at J; junction bases unmatched: 7. Germline assignment: CDR1 MNHNY and CDR2 SVGAGI (reference sequence). The CDR3 DNA reads TGTGCCGGGGCGGGGGGCCCGCAAGAGACCCAGTACTTC. This encodes CAGAGGPQETQYF.

The V and J genes are TRBV14 and TRBJ2-1; no firm D call. CDR3 length: 13 amino acids. V was shortened by 0 bases and J by 5 bases, with 5 bases between the two germline ends. Germline CDR1 is SGHDN and CDR2 is FVKESK. The CDR3 protein is CASSQEADNEQFF. DNA of the CDR3: TGTGCCAGCAGCCAAGAGGCCGACAATGAGCAGTTCTTC. Drawing the rest from reference TRBV14 and TRBJ2-1, the complete variable domain is EAGVTQFPSHSVIEKGQTVTLRCDPISGHDNLYWYRRVMGKEIKFLLHFVKESKQDESGMPNNRFLAERTGGTYSTLKVQPAELEDSGVYFCASSQEADNEQFFGPGTRLTVL.

Comment on this clone: A junction boundary mismatches the germline segment, possibly from a read error. The genes are TRBV2 and TRBJ1-1; possible D gene TRBD1, 5 bases. The CDR3 is made up of 12 amino acids. The germline V gene has CDR1 SNHLY and CDR2 FYNNEI. The CDR3 DNA reads TGTGCCAGCAGTAGAGGACCTTTAAGGGGCGCCTTT. Translation: CASSRGPLRGAF. The whole variable domain, remainder taken from reference TRBV2 and TRBJ1-1, is EPEVTQTPSHQVTQMGQEVILRCVPISNHLYFYWYRQILGQKVEFLVSFYNNEISEKSEIFDDQFSVERPDGSNFTLKIRSTKLEDSAMYFCASSRGPLRGAFGQGTRLTVV.

V usage is TRBV24-1 and J usage is TRBJ2-1; 9 bases line up with TRBD2. The germline CDR1 and CDR2 sequences are KGHDR and SFDVKD. This CDR3 comprises 14 residues. Trimming removed 5 bases from V and 7 bases from J; junction bases left unmatched: 5. For the CDR3, the DNA is TGTGCCACCAGTGCAGCGGGAGGTGGTAATGAGCAGTTCTTC. Protein sequence: CATSAAGGGNEQFF.

The chain carries TRBV15 and TRBJ1-1; D is possibly TRBD1 (6 bases). Germline CDR1 LNHNV, CDR2 YYDKDF (reference sequence). V lost 0 bases and J 11 bases, leaving 10 bases between the germline ends. The CDR3 has 12 amino acids. The CDR3 reads CATSREQGWAFF. CDR3 bases: TGTGCCACCAGCAGAGAACAGGGATGGGCTTTCTTT.

The chain is built from TRBV11-2 and TRBJ2-5, with a possible D match to TRBD2 (5 bases). The CDR3 runs to 14 residues. V lost 1 base and J 5 bases, leaving 11 bases between the germline ends. Per germline, CDR1 SGHAT and CDR2 FQNNGV. DNA of the CDR3: TGTGCCAGCAGCTTAGTGGCGGACTCGGAGACCCAGTACTTC. Protein: CASSLVADSETQYF.

The rearrangement links TRBV5-4 to TRBJ2-7, with D perhaps TRBD2 (5 bases). Trimming shortened V by 0 bases and J by 4 bases, and 5 bases separated the two germline ends. CDR1 and CDR2 (germline): SGHNT, YYREEE (reference sequence). The CDR3 spans 12 residues. CDR3 residues: CASSLGGYEQYF. Here the CDR3 DNA reads TGTGCCAGCAGCTTGGGCGGGTACGAGCAGTACTTC.

CDR3 region: CASSFGFEGGNTEAFF. The CDR3 DNA is TGTGCCAGCAGTTTTGGCTTTGAGGGTGGGAACACTGAAGCTTTCTTT. The rearrangement links TRBV6-5 to TRBJ1-1, with no clear D. CDR3 length equals 16 residues. Trimming left V 4 bases short and J 1 base short, with 16 bases between. The germline V gene encodes CDR1 MNHEY and CDR2 SVGAGI.

The chain recombines TRBV28 with TRBJ2-7, with D tentatively TRBD1 (6 bases). The length of the CDR3 is 16 residues. Germline V gene data show CDR1 as MDHEN and CDR2 as SYDVKM. The V and J ends lost 7 bases and 7 bases respectively, with 26 bases between them. CDR3 coding DNA: TGTGCCAGCACCGAAGCCACCGGACAGAACATGGGAGAGCAGTACTTC. Residues: CASTEATGQNMGEQYF.

The J gene is TRBJ1-5, the V gene TRBV2; 8 positions agree with TRBD1. Germline trimming cut 2 bases from V and 5 bases from J; bases unmatched to any gene: 5. CDR1 and CDR2 from the germline V gene are SNHLY and FYNNEI. CDR3 length: 15 residues. In nucleotides, the CDR3 is TGTGCCAGCAGTGAAAGACAGGGGTCAGATCAGCCCCAGCATTTT. It codes for CASSERQGSDQPQHF. Complete variable domain (other parts from reference TRBV2 and TRBJ1-5): EPEVTQTPSHQVTQMGQEVILRCVPISNHLYFYWYRQILGQKVEFLVSFYNNEISEKSEIFDDQFSVERPDGSNFTLKIRSTKLEDSAMYFCASSERQGSDQPQHFGDGTRLSIL.

This rearrangement joins TRBV19 to TRBJ2-5; D is perhaps TRBD1 (5 bases). The germline V gene encodes CDR1 LNHDA and CDR2 SQIVND (reference sequence). There are 14 residues in the CDR3. Trimming took 8 bases from V and 0 from J, leaving 13 bases between them. Here the CDR3 DNA reads TGTGCCAGTGCGCCGACAGCGTACCAAGAGACCCAGTACTTC. Its protein product is CASAPTAYQETQYF. Complete variable domain (other parts from reference TRBV19 and TRBJ2-5): DGGITQSPKYLFRKEGQNVTLSCEQNLNHDAMYWYRQDPGQGLRLIYYSQIVNDFQKGDIAEGYSVSREKKESFPLTVTSAQKNPTAFYLCASAPTAYQETQYFGPGTRLLVL.

The V gene is TRBV7-2, the J gene TRBJ2-2, with 15 bases fitting TRBD2. Trimming cost V 3 bases and J 5 bases; bases outside gene matches: 7. The CDR3 consists of 18 residues. Germline loops: CDR1 SGHTA, CDR2 FQGNSA. This chain's CDR3 is CASSFGLAGGRGTGELFF. DNA for the CDR3: TGTGCCAGCAGCTTCGGACTAGCGGGAGGGCGGGGAACCGGGGAGCTGTTTTTT.

There are a few counts of this clone. The chain couples TRBV5-1 to TRBJ2-7; perhaps TRBD1 as D (5 bases). The CDR3 has 13 residues. Trimming shortened V by 4 bases and J by 6 bases, and 14 bases separated the two germline ends. Germline assignment: CDR1 SGHRS and CDR2 YFSETQ. The CDR3 DNA reads TGCGCCAGCAGCGCGACAGCTGCCCGCGAGCAGTACTTC. This encodes CASSATAAREQYF.

The chain uses TRBV7-8 and TRBJ2-1; 8 bases align to TRBD2. Germline CDR1 and CDR2: SGHVS and FQNEAQ. The length of the CDR3 is 15 residues. The ends lost 4 bases at V and 6 bases at J; junction bases unmatched: 8. The CDR3 nucleotides read TGTGCCAGCAGCTCTACGGGAGGGCCGGGCAATGAGCAGTTCTTC. Translated, it gives CASSSTGGPGNEQFF.

The V gene is TRBV6-5, the J gene TRBJ1-1; 8 nucleotides align to TRBD1. The CDR3 sequence is 14 residues long. V shed 4 bases, J shed 7 bases, and the junction held 8 bases outside the gene matches. Germline V lookup: CDR1 MNHEY, CDR2 SVGAGI. In DNA form, the CDR3 reads TGTGCCAGCAGTTCGCCAGGGGGCTTGATTGAAGCTTTCTTT. Its translation is CASSSPGGLIEAFF.

J is TRBJ2-1 and V is TRBV4-2, with 12 bases identical to TRBD2. The CDR3 sequence is 16 residues long. After removal of 0 bases from V and 9 bases from J, the junction contained 6 bases not matched to a gene. Germline V lookup: CDR1 LGHNA, CDR2 YNFKEQ. The CDR3 DNA follows: TGTGCCAGCAGCCAAGAATGGCCTAGCGGGAGGGGTGAGCAGTTCTTC. It codes for CASSQEWPSGRGEQFF.

V and J are TRBV2 and TRBJ2-3; D is possibly TRBD2 (6 bases). Germline V gene lookup returns CDR1 SNHLY and CDR2 FYNNEI. The CDR3 sequence is 15 residues long. The V gene lost 5 bases and the J gene lost 3 bases, with 15 bases spanning the gap. DNA for the CDR3: TGTGCCAGCAGTTGGGGACTCCAAACAACAGATACGCAGTATTTT. It encodes CASSWGLQTTDTQYF.

The J gene is TRBJ2-5, the V gene TRBV3-1 (or the pseudogene TRBV3-2); possible D gene TRBD2, 5 bases. CDR1 is LGHDT, CDR2 YNNKEL, per germline (reference sequence). CDR3 size: 13 residues. Deletions cut 0 bases from V and 11 bases from J, with 13 bases between. The CDR3 loop reads CASSQERTPRQYF. For the CDR3, the DNA is TGTGCCAGCAGCCAAGAGCGGACTCCCCGACAGTACTTC.

This sequence joins TRBV18 and TRBJ1-5; TRBD1 might be the D (5 bases). The CDR3 is 13 residues long. Germline V CDR1 and CDR2: KGHSH, LQKENI. The V end was cut by 5 bases, the J end by 5 bases, with 10 bases between. CDR3 DNA sequence: TGTGCCAGCTCAGCGGGGGTTTATCAGCCCCAGCATTTT. Its translation is CASSAGVYQPQHF. Supplemented by reference TRBV18 and TRBJ1-5, the full variable domain reads NAGVMQNPRHLVRRRGQEARLRCSPMKGHSHVYWYRQLPEEGLKFMVYLQKENIIDESGMPKERFSAEFPKEGPSILRIQQVVRGDSAAYFCASSAGVYQPQHFGDGTRLSIL.

This rearrangement joins TRBV6-5 to TRBJ1-1; TRBD1 agrees at 7 bases. Germline V CDR1 and CDR2: MNHEY, SVGAGI. The CDR3 is 14 amino acids. Trimming at V came to 6 bases and at J to 0 bases, leaving 4 bases not matched to a gene. CDR3 sequence: CASSWDSMNTEAFF. The CDR3 coding sequence is TGTGCCAGCAGCTGGGACAGCATGAACACTGAAGCTTTCTTT.

The CDR3 region has the DNA TGCGCCAGCAGCTTGGGGCGACTAGCGGGAGGCAGTCATGAGCAGTTCTTC. It translates to CASSLGRLAGGSHEQFF. The rearrangement links TRBV5-1 to TRBJ2-1, with 13 positions matching TRBD2. The CDR3 totals 17 residues. The germline V gene has CDR1 SGHRS and CDR2 YFSETQ. V lost 0 bases, J lost 8 bases, and 8 bases stayed unmatched.

This chain links TRBV7-6 with TRBJ2-7, with 8 bases aligning to TRBD1. V shed 0 bases, J shed 1 base, and the junction held 11 bases outside the gene matches. Per germline, CDR1 SGHVS and CDR2 FNYEAQ. The CDR3 loop spans 18 amino acids. The DNA of the CDR3 is TGTGCCAGCAGCTTAGCGTTTAGGACTCGGGACAGGTCCTACGAGCAGTACTTC. This encodes CASSLAFRTRDRSYEQYF.

The chain joins TRBV3-1 (or the pseudogene TRBV3-2) to TRBJ1-4; no firm D call. The CDR3 has 16 residues. V was trimmed by 1 base and J by 4 bases, leaving 13 bases between them. Germline V CDR1 and CDR2: LGHDT, YNNKEL (reference sequence). The CDR3 loop reads CASSQAATALNEKLFF. In nucleotides, the CDR3 is TGTGCCAGCAGCCAAGCAGCCACAGCCCTTAATGAAAAACTGTTTTTT.